The 13 T cell receptor beta chains below were found in one sample sequenced in a study of preoperative IRX-2 immunotherapy in early breast cancer. The data were produced by immunoSEQ multiplex PCR, yet TCRdb's version contains in-frame clones alone and is incomplete. The sample gives around 25,000 clones, approximately 90% of which show up once; 28% is in the top ten. Treatment specified: preoperative locoregional IRX-2 cytokine immunotherapy. Sequencing was performed on tumor tissue, taken after IRX-2 immunotherapy. These receptors all come from a human donor with breast cancer.

The chain recombines TRBV5-1 with TRBJ1-5; D is possibly TRBD1 (5 bases). Deletions cut 1 base from V and 5 bases from J, with 13 bases between. CDR1 SGHRS and CDR2 YFSETQ come from the germline V gene. The CDR3 spans 15 residues. CDR3 region: CASSLLAGLDQPQHF. The CDR3 bases are TGCGCCAGCAGCTTGTTAGCGGGGCTTGATCAGCCCCAGCATTTT.

The chain joins TRBV7-8 to TRBJ1-2; 7 bases agree with TRBD1. The CDR3 has 16 amino acids. Germline-derived CDR1 and CDR2 are SGHVS and FQNEAQ. Trimming removed 4 bases from V and 4 bases from J; junction bases left unmatched: 12. CDR3 residues: CASSSQLRTGSYGYTF. CDR3 DNA: TGTGCCAGCAGCTCCCAACTCCGGACAGGAAGCTATGGCTACACCTTC.

This chain joins TRBV11-2 and TRBJ2-2, with D perhaps matching TRBD1 (5 bases). V lost 1 base and J 0 bases, leaving 9 bases between the germline ends. CDR1 SGHAT and CDR2 FQNNGV come from the germline V gene. This CDR3 is built from 16 residues. The CDR3 here is CASSLVGRTNTGELFF. As DNA, the CDR3 is TGTGCCAGCAGCTTAGTGGGGCGCACGAACACCGGGGAGCTGTTTTTT.

In DNA, the CDR3 is TGCGCCAGCAGTCCCCGTCGATCAGCAGGGATTAATGAAAAACTGTTTTTT. Encoded protein: CASSPRRSAGINEKLFF. J is TRBJ1-4 and V is TRBV10-1; TRBD1 is a possible D gene (5 bases). CDR3 length: 17 amino acids. Germline CDR1 and CDR2: WNHNN and SYGVQD (reference sequence). Trimming took off 5 bases at V and 4 bases at J, with 20 bases between the two ends.

This chain links TRBV30 with TRBJ2-2; D is undetermined. Germline values: CDR1 GTSNPN, CDR2 SVGIG (reference sequence). The CDR3 extends over 15 amino acids. The germline V and J ends were trimmed by 2 bases and 1 base, with 11 bases remaining between them. CDR3 DNA sequence: TGTGCCTGGAGTAAAGGCAGACTGAACACCGGGGAGCTGTTTTTT. The encoded protein is CAWSKGRLNTGELFF.

The chain has TRBV11-3 and TRBJ1-2; the D gene is possibly TRBD1 (6 bases). Germline values: CDR1 SGHNT, CDR2 YENEEA. The CDR3 runs 14 residues. Trimming shortened V by 1 base and J by 7 bases, and 13 bases separated the two germline ends. The CDR3 here is CASSLGWGGPGYTF. The DNA for the CDR3 is TGTGCCAGCAGCTTAGGGTGGGGGGGCCCTGGCTACACCTTC.

The chain employs TRBV7-8 and TRBJ1-4, with 7 bases aligning to TRBD1. The germline V gene has CDR1 SGHVS and CDR2 FQNEAQ. J gave up 7 bases and V 6 bases, and 5 bases lay outside the gene matches. This CDR3 has 13 amino acids. CDR3 sequence reads: CASSTNRGEKLFF. The CDR3 DNA follows: TGTGCCAGCAGTACTAACAGGGGTGAAAAACTGTTTTTT.

The chain uses TRBV6-1 and TRBJ1-1, with TRBD1 as a possible D gene (6 bases). The CDR3 length is 12 residues. CDR1 is MNHNS and CDR2 is SASEGT in the germline V gene. V lost 7 bases and J lost 9, with 15 bases in between. The CDR3 DNA follows: TGTGCCAGCACCTACGGAGGACAGAAAGCTTTCTTT. It specifies CASTYGGQKAFF.

There are a few counts of this clone. This chain joins TRBV6-5 and TRBJ1-2; D might be TRBD1 (6 bases). The CDR3 is made up of 12 amino acids. With 5 bases removed from V and 7 bases from J, the gap between germline ends came to 11 bases. Germline V gene data show CDR1 as MNHEY and CDR2 as SVGAGI. CDR3 sequence reads: CASSPGVFGYTF. DNA for the CDR3: TGTGCCAGCAGTCCAGGGGTCTTTGGCTACACCTTC.

The V gene is TRBV5-8, the J gene TRBJ2-3; D ambiguous. The CDR3 has 15 amino acids. The germline V and J ends were trimmed by 1 base and 1 base, with 10 bases remaining between them. Per the germline V gene, CDR1 is SGHTS and CDR2 is YDEGEE. CDR3 loop: CASSLYWTGTDTQYF. CDR3 nucleotide sequence: TGTGCCAGCAGCTTGTACTGGACGGGCACAGATACGCAGTATTTT.

CDR3 DNA: TGTGCCAGTAGTGGCAGAACAGGGGGTGGGGATCTTCGGAATCAGCCCCAGCATTTT. It yields the protein CASSGRTGGGDLRNQPQHF. This rearrangement joins TRBV19 to TRBJ1-5; the match to TRBD1 covers 8 bases. Germline loops: CDR1 LNHDA, CDR2 SQIVND (reference sequence). The CDR3 has 19 amino acids. Losses at the gene ends were 5 bases for V and 4 bases for J; bases not matched to a gene: 19. Looking up the rest from reference TRBV19 and TRBJ1-5 gives the full variable domain: DGGITQSPKYLFRKEGQNVTLSCEQNLNHDAMYWYRQDPGQGLRLIYYSQIVNDFQKGDIAEGYSVSREKKESFPLTVTSAQKNPTAFYLCASSGRTGGGDLRNQPQHFGDGTRLSIL.

This clone was observed a single time. This chain uses TRBV4-1 with TRBJ1-2; D uncertain. CDR3 size: 14 residues. V lost 0 bases and J lost 7, with 12 bases in between. Looked up from germline, CDR1 is MGHRA and CDR2 is YSYEKL. The CDR3 sequence is CASSQDQRVRGYTF. CDR3 coding DNA: TGCGCCAGCAGCCAAGATCAGAGGGTGCGTGGCTACACCTTC.

This CDR3 reads CASSYSLEPYEQYV. The CDR3 region has the DNA TGTGCCAGCAGTTATTCCCTTGAGCCCTACGAGCAGTACGTC. The V and J genes are TRBV6-6 and TRBJ2-7, with D hard to call. This CDR3 contains 14 residues. V was pared by 3 bases and J by 2 bases, with 11 bases between. Germline values: CDR1 MNHNY, CDR2 SVGAGI (reference sequence).